This paragraph covers one T cell receptor beta chain sequence. This entry is derived from a study of blood T cell repertoires in COVID-19. The assay was immunoSEQ multiplex PCR, and TCRdb's table has in-frame clones only and misses some. The sample lists under 300,000 clones; around 86% were seen once. The V end was cut by 6 bases, the J end by 8 bases, with 8 bases between. Germline-derived CDR1 and CDR2 are SEHNR and FQNEAQ (reference sequence). This CDR3 comprises 11 residues. The receptor was isolated from a young man with active or convalescent COVID-19. The chain links TRBV7-9 to TRBJ2-1; a weak D match, TRBD2 (5 bases). The material sequenced was peripheral blood. In DNA form, the CDR3 reads TGTGCCAGCAGTGAGGGCTATGAGCAGTTCTTC. Translating gives CASSEGYEQFF.